These 11 T cell receptor beta chains came from one sample sequenced in a study of blood T cell repertoires in COVID-19. The protocol was immunoSEQ multiplex PCR, while the TCRdb copy is restricted to in-frame clones and leaves out a portion. This table holds 250,000 to 300,000 clones, approximately 82% found once. The specimen was PBMCs or T cells enriched from blood (not recorded which). These receptors were obtained from a man aged 40-50 years who had been exposed to COVID-19.

The rearrangement uses TRBV5-8 and TRBJ2-1; 7 bases fit TRBD1. The germline gives CDR1 SGHTS, CDR2 YDEGEE. V was pared by 5 bases and J by 4 bases, with 3 bases of the junction left unmatched. CDR3 size: 13 residues. This CDR3 is CASSRDRYNEQFF. Written as DNA, the CDR3 is TGTGCCAGCAGTCGGGACAGATACAATGAGCAGTTCTTC.

The chain couples TRBV5-3 to TRBJ1-2; weak D call: TRBD1 (5 bases). TRBV5-3 is an ORF, with its function uncertain. The CDR3 totals 17 residues. Trimming cost V 3 bases and J 1 base, with 19 bases left between them. The CDR3 is CARSWACGQGYNYGYTF. The CDR3 region has the DNA TGTGCCAGAAGCTGGGCCTGTGGGCAGGGCTATAACTATGGCTACACCTTC.

This clone was detected only once. This chain joins TRBV19 and TRBJ2-7, with D possibly TRBD1 on 6 matching bases. CDR3 length equals 15 residues. Germline V lookup: CDR1 LNHDA, CDR2 SQIVND (reference sequence). Trimming stripped 5 bases from V and 6 bases from J, with 20 bases between. CDR3 sequence reads: CASSVLQGAVGEQYF. The CDR3 bases are TGTGCCAGTAGTGTTTTACAGGGAGCGGTCGGCGAGCAGTACTTC.

This sequence joins TRBV5-1 and TRBJ2-2, with 9 bases aligning to TRBD1. V was clipped by 4 bases and J by 3 bases; unmatched bases: 4. The CDR3 contains 15 residues. CDR1 is SGHRS, CDR2 YFSETQ, per germline. CDR3 DNA sequence: TGCGCCAGCAGCCCGAGACAGGGGGACACCGGGGAGCTGTTTTTT. The encoded protein is CASSPRQGDTGELFF.

V usage is TRBV7-9 and J usage is TRBJ2-3; D unresolved. The CDR3 extends over 12 amino acids. The V end lost 4 bases, the J end lost 6 bases, and 8 bases lay between the germline ends. Germline V CDR1 and CDR2: SEHNR, FQNEAQ (reference sequence). CDR3 loop: CASSSQRDTQYF. As DNA, the CDR3 is TGTGCCAGCAGCTCCCAGAGGGATACGCAGTATTTT.

The CDR3 bases are TGTGCCAGCTCACCACCCTTGGGGCAGGGCACAGATACGCAGTATTTT. As protein: CASSPPLGQGTDTQYF. The chain joins TRBV18 to TRBJ2-3; D perhaps matches TRBD1 (5 bases). Germline V lookup: CDR1 KGHSH, CDR2 LQKENI. There are 16 residues in the CDR3. V dropped 0 bases and J dropped 1 base, with 11 bases sitting between them.

This chain uses TRBV4-1 with TRBJ2-7; D unresolved. V lost 0 bases and J 3 bases, leaving 9 bases between the germline ends. Germline V lookup: CDR1 MGHRA, CDR2 YSYEKL. This CDR3 spans 14 amino acids. This CDR3 is CASSQDLADYEQYF. The CDR3 nucleotides read TGCGCCAGCAGCCAAGATTTGGCTGACTACGAGCAGTACTTC.

The chain couples TRBV6-6 to TRBJ2-7; D possibly corresponds to TRBD1 (5 bases). Trimming shortened V by 5 bases and J by 4 bases, and 9 bases separated the two germline ends. This CDR3 region has 12 residues. Germline V gene sequence: CDR1 MNHNY, CDR2 SVGAGI (reference sequence). In DNA form, the CDR3 reads TGTGCCAGCAGTATGACAGAGTACGAGCAGTACTTC. Amino acids: CASSMTEYEQYF.

This rearrangement joins TRBV5-1 to TRBJ2-7; maybe TRBD2 (5 bases). The CDR3 has 13 residues. CDR1 SGHRS and CDR2 YFSETQ come from the germline V gene. Trimming took off 4 bases at V and 0 bases at J, with 8 bases between the two ends. The CDR3 coding sequence is TGCGCCAGCAGCCATGGGAGCTCCTACGAGCAGTACTTC. Protein: CASSHGSSYEQYF.

Comment on this clone: Mismatch with germline at one junction end may stem from a read error. The chain couples TRBV30 to TRBJ1-6; D might be TRBD1 (6 bases). This CDR3 spans 12 amino acids. Germline CDR1 is GTSNPN and CDR2 is SVGIG (reference sequence). CDR3 residues: CAGRAGDSPLHF. In DNA form, the CDR3 reads TGTGCCGGGAGGGCAGGGGACTCACCCCTCCACTTT.

The chain is built from TRBV3-1 (or the pseudogene TRBV3-2) and TRBJ1-2; D is perhaps TRBD1 (6 bases). The V gene's germline CDR1 is LGHDT and CDR2 YNNKEL (reference sequence). Trimming left V 1 base short and J 7 bases short, with 10 bases between. The CDR3 is made up of 13 amino acids. CDR3 protein: CASSQAPGAGYTF. The CDR3 DNA is TGTGCCAGCAGCCAAGCTCCAGGGGCTGGCTACACCTTC.